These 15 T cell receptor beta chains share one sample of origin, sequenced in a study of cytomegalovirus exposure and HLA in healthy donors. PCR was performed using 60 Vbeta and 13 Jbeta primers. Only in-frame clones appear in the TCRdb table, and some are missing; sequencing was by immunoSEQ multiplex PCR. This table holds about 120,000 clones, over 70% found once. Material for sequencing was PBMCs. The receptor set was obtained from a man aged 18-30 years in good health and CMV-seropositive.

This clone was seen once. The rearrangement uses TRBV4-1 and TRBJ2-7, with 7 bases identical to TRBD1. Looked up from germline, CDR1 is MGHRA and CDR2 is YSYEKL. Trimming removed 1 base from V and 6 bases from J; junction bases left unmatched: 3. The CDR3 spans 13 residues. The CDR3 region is CASSQVPGGEQYF. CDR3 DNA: TGCGCCAGCAGCCAAGTGCCAGGGGGCGAGCAGTACTTC.

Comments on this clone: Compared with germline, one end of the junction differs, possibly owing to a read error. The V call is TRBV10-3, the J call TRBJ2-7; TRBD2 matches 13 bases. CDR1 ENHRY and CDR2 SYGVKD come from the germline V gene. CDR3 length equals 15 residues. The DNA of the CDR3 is TGTGCCATCACTAGAACTAGCGGGAGGGGGTACGAGCGGTACTTC. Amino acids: CAITRTSGRGYERYF.

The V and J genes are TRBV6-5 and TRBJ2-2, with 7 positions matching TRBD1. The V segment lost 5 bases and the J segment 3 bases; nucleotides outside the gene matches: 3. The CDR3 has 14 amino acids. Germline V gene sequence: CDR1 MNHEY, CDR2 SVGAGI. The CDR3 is CASSLQGDTGELFF. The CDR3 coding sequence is TGTGCCAGCAGTCTCCAGGGGGACACCGGGGAGCTGTTTTTT.

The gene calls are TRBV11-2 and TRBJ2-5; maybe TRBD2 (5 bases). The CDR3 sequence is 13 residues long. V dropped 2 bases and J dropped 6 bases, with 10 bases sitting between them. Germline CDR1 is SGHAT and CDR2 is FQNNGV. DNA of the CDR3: TGTGCCAGCAGCTTATGGGAGAGGCAGACCCAGTACTTC. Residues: CASSLWERQTQYF.

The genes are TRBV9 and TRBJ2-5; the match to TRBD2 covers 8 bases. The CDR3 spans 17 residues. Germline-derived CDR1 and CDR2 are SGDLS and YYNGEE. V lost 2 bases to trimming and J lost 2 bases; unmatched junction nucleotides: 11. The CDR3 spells CASSVPTAGVGQETQYF. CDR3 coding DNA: TGTGCCAGCAGCGTCCCGACAGCGGGAGTAGGGCAAGAGACCCAGTACTTC.

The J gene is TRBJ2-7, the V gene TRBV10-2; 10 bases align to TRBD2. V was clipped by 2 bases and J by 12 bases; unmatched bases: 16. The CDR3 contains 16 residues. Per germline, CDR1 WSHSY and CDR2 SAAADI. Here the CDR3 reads CASSEHLSGRPTDPYF. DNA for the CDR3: TGCGCCAGCAGTGAGCACCTTAGCGGGAGGCCCACCGATCCGTACTTC.

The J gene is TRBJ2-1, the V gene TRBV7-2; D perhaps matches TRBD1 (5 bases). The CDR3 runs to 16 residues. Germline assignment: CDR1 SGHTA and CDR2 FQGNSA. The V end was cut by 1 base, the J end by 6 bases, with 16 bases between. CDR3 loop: CASSLVDGRARNEQFF. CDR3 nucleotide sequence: TGTGCCAGCAGCTTAGTGGATGGCAGGGCGCGCAATGAGCAGTTCTTC.

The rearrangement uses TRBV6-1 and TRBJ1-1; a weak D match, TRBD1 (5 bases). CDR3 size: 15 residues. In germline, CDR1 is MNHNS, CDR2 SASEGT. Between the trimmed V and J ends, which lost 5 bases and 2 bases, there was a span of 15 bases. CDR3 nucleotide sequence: TGTGCCAGCAGTCGAGGTGGCAGGACAAACACTGAAGCTTTCTTT. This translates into CASSRGGRTNTEAFF.

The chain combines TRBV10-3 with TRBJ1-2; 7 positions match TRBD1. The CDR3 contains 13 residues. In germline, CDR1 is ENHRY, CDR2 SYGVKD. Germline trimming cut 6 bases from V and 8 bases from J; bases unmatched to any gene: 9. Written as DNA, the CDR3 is TGTGCCATCAGCGATCCGGACAGGCGAGGCTACACCTTC. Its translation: CAISDPDRRGYTF.

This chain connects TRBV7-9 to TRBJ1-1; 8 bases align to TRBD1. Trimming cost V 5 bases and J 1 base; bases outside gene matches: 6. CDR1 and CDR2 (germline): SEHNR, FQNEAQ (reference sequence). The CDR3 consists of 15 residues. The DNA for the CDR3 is TGTGCCAGCAGCGCCACAGGGGGGGGGAACACTGAAGCTTTCTTT. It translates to CASSATGGGNTEAFF. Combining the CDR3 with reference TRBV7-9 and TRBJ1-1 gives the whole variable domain DTGVSQNPRHKITKRGQNVTFRCDPISEHNRLYWYRQTLGQGPEFLTYFQNEAQLEKSRLLSDRFSAERPKGSFSTLEIQRTEQGDSAMYLCASSATGGGNTEAFFGQGTRLTVV.

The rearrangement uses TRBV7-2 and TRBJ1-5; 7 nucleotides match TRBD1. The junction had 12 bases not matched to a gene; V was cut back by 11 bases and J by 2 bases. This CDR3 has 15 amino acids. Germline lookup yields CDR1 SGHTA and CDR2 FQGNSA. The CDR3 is CAPPPRQGGNQPQHF. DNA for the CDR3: TGTGCCCCGCCCCCCCGACAGGGAGGCAATCAGCCCCAGCATTTT.

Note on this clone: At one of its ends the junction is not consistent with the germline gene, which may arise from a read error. Here the CDR3 DNA reads TGTTCCAGCAGCGCGGGACTAGCGGGAGGTACAGATACGCAGTATTTT. Amino acid sequence: CSSSAGLAGGTDTQYF. The V and J genes are TRBV7-9 and TRBJ2-3; 15 nucleotides match TRBD2. CDR1 and CDR2 from the germline V gene are SEHNR and FQNEAQ (reference sequence). This CDR3 comprises 16 residues.

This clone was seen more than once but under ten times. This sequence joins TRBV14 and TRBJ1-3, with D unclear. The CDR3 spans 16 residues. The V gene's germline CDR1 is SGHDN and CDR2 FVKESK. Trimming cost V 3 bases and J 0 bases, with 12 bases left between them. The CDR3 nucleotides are TGTGCCAGCAGCCAGGGAGTCCTTACCTCTGGAAACACCATATATTTT. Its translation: CASSQGVLTSGNTIYF.

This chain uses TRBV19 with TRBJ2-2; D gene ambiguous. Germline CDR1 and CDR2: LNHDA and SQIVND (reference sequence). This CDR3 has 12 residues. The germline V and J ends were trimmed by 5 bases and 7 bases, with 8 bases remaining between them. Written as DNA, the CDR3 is TGTGCCAGTAGTTCAGGTAGCGGGGAGCTGTTTTTT. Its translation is CASSSGSGELFF.

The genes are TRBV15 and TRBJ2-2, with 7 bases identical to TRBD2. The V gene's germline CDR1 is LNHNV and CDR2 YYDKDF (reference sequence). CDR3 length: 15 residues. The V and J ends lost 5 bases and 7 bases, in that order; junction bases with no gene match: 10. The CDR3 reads CATSRGRAEIGELFF. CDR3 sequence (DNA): TGTGCCACCAGCCGGGGGAGGGCCGAGATCGGGGAGCTGTTTTTT.